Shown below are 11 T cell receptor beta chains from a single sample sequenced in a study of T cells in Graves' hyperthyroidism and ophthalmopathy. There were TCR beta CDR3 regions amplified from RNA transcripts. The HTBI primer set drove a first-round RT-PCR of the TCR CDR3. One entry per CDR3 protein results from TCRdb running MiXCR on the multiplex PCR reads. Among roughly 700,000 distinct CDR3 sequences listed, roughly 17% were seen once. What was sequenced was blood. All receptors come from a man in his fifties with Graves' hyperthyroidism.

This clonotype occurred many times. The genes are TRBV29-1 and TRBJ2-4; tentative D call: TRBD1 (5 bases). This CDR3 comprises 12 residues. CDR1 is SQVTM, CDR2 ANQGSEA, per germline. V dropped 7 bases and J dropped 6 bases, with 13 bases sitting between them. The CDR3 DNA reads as TGCAGCGCCCGACAGTTAGGAAACATTCAGTACTTC. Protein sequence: CSARQLGNIQYF.

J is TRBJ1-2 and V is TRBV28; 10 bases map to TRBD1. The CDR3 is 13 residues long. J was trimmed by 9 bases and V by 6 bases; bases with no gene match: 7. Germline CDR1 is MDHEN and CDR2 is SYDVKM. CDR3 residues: CASSSGQGKSYTF. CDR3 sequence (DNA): TGTGCCAGCAGCTCGGGACAGGGGAAGAGCTACACCTTC.

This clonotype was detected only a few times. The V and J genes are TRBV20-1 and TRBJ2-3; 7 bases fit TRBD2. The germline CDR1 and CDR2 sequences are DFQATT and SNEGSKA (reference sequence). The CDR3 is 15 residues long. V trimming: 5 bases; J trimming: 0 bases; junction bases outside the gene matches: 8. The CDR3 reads CSASLSSGSTDTQYF. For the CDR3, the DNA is TGCAGTGCTTCCCTCTCTAGCGGTAGCACAGATACGCAGTATTTT.

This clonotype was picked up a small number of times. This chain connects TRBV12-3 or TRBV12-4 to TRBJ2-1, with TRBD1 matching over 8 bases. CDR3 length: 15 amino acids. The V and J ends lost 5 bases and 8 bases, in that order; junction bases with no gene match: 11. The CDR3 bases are TGTGCCAGCAGTCCTCGGACAGGGTGGATGGATGAGCAGTTCTTC. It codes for CASSPRTGWMDEQFF.

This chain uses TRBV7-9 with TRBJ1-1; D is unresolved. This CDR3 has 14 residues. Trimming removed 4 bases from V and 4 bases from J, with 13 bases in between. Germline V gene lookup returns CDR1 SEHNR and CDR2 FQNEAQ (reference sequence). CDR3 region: CASSYSMGATEAFF. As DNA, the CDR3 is TGTGCCAGCAGCTATTCAATGGGAGCCACTGAAGCTTTCTTT. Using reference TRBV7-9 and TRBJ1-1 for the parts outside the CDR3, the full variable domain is DTGVSQNPRHKITKRGQNVTFRCDPISEHNRLYWYRQTLGQGPEFLTYFQNEAQLEKSRLLSDRFSAERPKGSFSTLEIQRTEQGDSAMYLCASSYSMGATEAFFGQGTRLTVV.

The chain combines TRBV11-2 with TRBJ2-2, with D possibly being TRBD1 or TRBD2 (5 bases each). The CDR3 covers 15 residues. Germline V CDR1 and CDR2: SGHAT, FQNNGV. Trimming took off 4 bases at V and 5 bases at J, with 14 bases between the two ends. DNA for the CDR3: TGTGCCAGCAGCTCAGGGAGTCTTGGGACCGGGGAGCTGTTTTTT. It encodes CASSSGSLGTGELFF.

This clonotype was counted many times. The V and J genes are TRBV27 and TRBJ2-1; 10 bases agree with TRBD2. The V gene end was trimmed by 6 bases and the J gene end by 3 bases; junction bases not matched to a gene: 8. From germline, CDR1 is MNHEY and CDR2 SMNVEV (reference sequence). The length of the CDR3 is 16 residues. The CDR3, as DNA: TGTGCCAGCAGACTCGGGACTAGCGCTTACTACAATGAGCAGTTCTTC. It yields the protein CASRLGTSAYYNEQFF.

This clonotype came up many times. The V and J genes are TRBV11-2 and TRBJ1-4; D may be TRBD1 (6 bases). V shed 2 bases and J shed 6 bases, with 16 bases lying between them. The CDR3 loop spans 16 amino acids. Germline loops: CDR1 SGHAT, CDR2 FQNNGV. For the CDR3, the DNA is TGTGCCAGCAGCTTACAAACCGGGACATGGGATGAAAAACTGTTTTTT. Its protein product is CASSLQTGTWDEKLFF.

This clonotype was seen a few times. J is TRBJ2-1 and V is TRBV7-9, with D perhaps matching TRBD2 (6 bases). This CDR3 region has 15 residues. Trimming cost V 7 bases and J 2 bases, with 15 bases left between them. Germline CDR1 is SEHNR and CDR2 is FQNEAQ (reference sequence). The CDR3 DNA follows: TGTGCCAGCAATTTGGGGGGAATGACCTACAATGAGCAGTTCTTC. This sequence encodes CASNLGGMTYNEQFF.

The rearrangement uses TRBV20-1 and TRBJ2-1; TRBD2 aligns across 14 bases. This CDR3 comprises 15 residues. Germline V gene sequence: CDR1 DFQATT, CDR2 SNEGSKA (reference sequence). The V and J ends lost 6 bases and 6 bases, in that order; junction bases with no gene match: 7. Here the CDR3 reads CSAGTSGSVGNEQFF. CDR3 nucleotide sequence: TGCAGTGCAGGGACTAGCGGGAGCGTGGGCAATGAGCAGTTCTTC.

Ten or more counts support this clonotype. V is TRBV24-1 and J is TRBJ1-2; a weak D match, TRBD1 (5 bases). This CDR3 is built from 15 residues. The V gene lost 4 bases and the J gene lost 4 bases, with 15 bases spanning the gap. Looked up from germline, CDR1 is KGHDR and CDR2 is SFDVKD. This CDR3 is CATSDSLQGFYGYTF. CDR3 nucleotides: TGTGCCACCAGTGACAGTCTCCAGGGTTTCTATGGCTACACCTTC.